The 17 T cell receptor delta chains listed next were all sequenced from one sample in a study of γδ T cells in repeated Plasmodium falciparum infection. Gammadelta T cells were flow-sorted from PBMC into Vgamma9/Vdelta2+ and Vdelta2-negative populations for bulk analysis. TCRdb fed the multiplex PCR reads to CATT. Of 75,000 to 95,000 delta-chain clones listed, approximately 1% were seen once; the top ten hold more than 9%. Input material: gamma-delta T cells from blood. The receptor set was obtained from a pool of human donors (malaria-infected and uninfected, not separated).

Note on this clone: The TCRdb protein comes from a much larger clone and disagrees with this DNA's translation at residue 4, likely due to a read error; the protein given here is derived from the DNA. V gene TRDV1 combines with J gene TRDJ1; D possibly corresponds to TRDD2 (5 bases). The J gene was not available in TCRdb and was assigned here by matching the DNA to germline segments. The germline gives CDR1 TSWWSYY, CDR2 QGS. The length of the CDR3 is 16 residues. The CDR3 sequence: CALEELSFFYTDKLIF. CDR3 sequence (DNA): TGTGCTCTTGAGGAACTCTCCTTCTTCTACACCGATAAACTCATCTTT.

A word on this clone: The mismatch at residue 3 between this DNA's translation and the TCRdb protein of a much larger clone likely reflects a read error; the protein shown is translated from the DNA. This chain links TRDV1 with TRDJ1; the match to TRDD3 covers 10 bases. The germline gives CDR1 TSWWSYY, CDR2 QGS. This CDR3 contains 22 residues. CDR3 amino acids: CAPGEPGLPRYWGIAYTDKLIF. The CDR3 DNA follows: TGTGCTCCTGGGGAACCTGGCCTTCCTAGGTACTGGGGGATTGCCTACACCGATAAACTCATCTTT.

As concerns this clone: This probably arose from a read error, given a far larger clone one base away. The identical CDR3 is also encoded by other nucleotide sequences in the sample. The gene calls are TRDV1 and TRDJ1, with 12 bases lining up with TRDD3. The CDR3 sequence is 24 residues long. Per the germline V gene, CDR1 is TSWWSYY and CDR2 is QGS. This CDR3 reads CALGVFKSLPPTGGYRRYTDKLIF. The CDR3 DNA follows: TGTGCGCTTGGGGTCTTCAAGAGCCTTCCACCAACTGGGGGATACAGGAGGTACACCGATAAACTCATCTTT.

A word on this clone: This likely reflects a read error, since a far larger clone is one base away. Distinct nucleotide sequences in the sample also encode this CDR3. The V gene is TRDV1; the J gene was not called; the tabulated D call, TRDD3, remains unverified against the DNA. Germline V gene data show CDR1 as TSWWSYY and CDR2 as QGS. The CDR3 totals 18 residues. CDR3 sequence reads: CALGEETPTGGFTDKLIF. CDR3 DNA: TGTGCTCTTGGGGAAGAAACCCCTACTGGGGGTTTCACCGATAAGCTCATCTTT.

Worth noting for this clone: The mismatch at residue 21 between this DNA's translation and the TCRdb protein of a much larger clone likely reflects a read error; the protein shown is translated from the DNA. The V gene reported is TRDV1; the J gene is uncalled; the DNA was not compared with TRDD3, the D call given in the table. Germline V gene sequence: CDR1 TSWWSYY, CDR2 QGS. This CDR3 contains 22 residues. CDR3 nucleotides: TGTGCTCTTGGACCTCGCGTTCCTACCATGGGGACAAGACCCAAGTACACCGATAAACTCACCTTT. It is translated as CALGPRVPTMGTRPKYTDKLTF.

This clone occurred a few times. A far larger clone lies a single base away; this is likely a read error. This specimen includes other DNA sequences encoding the same CDR3. There is no J gene call, but TRDV1 is given as the V gene; TRDD3, the table's D call, was not compared with the DNA. Germline CDR1 reads TSWWSYY; CDR2 reads QGS. The CDR3 is 16 residues long. The CDR3 nucleotides are TGTGCTCTTGGGGTTTCCTACGTGGGAGGATACACGAAGCTCATCTTT. Translation: CALGVSYVGGYTKLIF.

The table lists this clone with a few counts. The protein given by TCRdb reflects a much larger clone and differs at residue 10 from this DNA's translation, likely from a read error; the protein shown is the DNA's translation. The chain is built from TRDV2 and TRDJ2, with TRDD3 matching over 8 bases. No J gene was available from TCRdb, and it was assigned here by a germline match of the DNA. The CDR3 is 15 amino acids. Germline V gives CDR1 GEAIGNYY, CDR2 EKD. The CDR3 region has the DNA TGTGCCTGTGACACTTTGGGGGATTTGGCAGCACAACTCTTCTTT. It yields the protein CACDTLGDLAAQLFF.

A word on this clone: Translating this DNA gives a protein that differs at residue 20 from the TCRdb one, which belongs to a much larger clone; a read error is likely, and the protein shown is this translation. The CDR3 DNA is TGTGCTCTTGGGGAACTATTTGAGGGGCCCTTCCCGAGAAGGGGATACGATGGGGGCGCCGATAAACTCATCTTT. Its protein is CALGELFEGPFPRRGYDGGADKLIF. V is TRDV1 and J is TRDJ1; TRDD3 matches at 9 bases. TCRdb gives no J gene; it was assigned here by matching the DNA to germline. Per germline, CDR1 TSWWSYY and CDR2 QGS. Losses at the gene ends were 0 bases for V and 3 bases for J; bases not matched to a gene: 32. This CDR3 region has 25 residues.

About this clone: This DNA translates differently at residue 11 from the TCRdb protein, which is that of a much larger clone; a read error is likely, and the protein shown is the DNA's own translation. The chain has TRDV1 and TRDJ1; 7 bases align to TRDD3. Assignment of the J gene here rests on matching the DNA to germline, because TCRdb gives none. The length of the CDR3 is 24 residues. CDR1 is TSWWSYY, CDR2 QGS, per germline. Trimming took 0 bases from V and 0 from J; bases not matched to a gene: 28. CDR3 in DNA: TGTGCTCTTGGGGAACTAGGAGCGGGCTATTCTCCCCTTGGTGGGGGAACGTACACCGATAAACTCATCTTT. It is translated as CALGELGAGYSPLGGGTYTDKLIF.

On this clone: The protein TCRdb lists belongs to a much larger clone and differs from this DNA's translation at residue 8, which points to a read error; the protein shown is made from the DNA. This rearrangement joins TRDV1 to TRDJ1; 8 bases map to TRDD3. After removal of 9 bases from V and 0 bases from J, the junction contained 18 bases not matched to a gene. The CDR3 extends over 18 amino acids. Germline V gene lookup returns CDR1 TSWWSYY and CDR2 QGS. The DNA of the CDR3 is TGTGCTCTCCTACCGTCCTACGTGGGATACGGGTACACCGATAAACTCATCTTT. It specifies CALLPSYVGYGYTDKLIF.

Only a few counts were recorded for this clone. A far larger clone lies a single base away; this is likely a read error. The same CDR3 can be traced to other DNA sequences in this sample. This chain joins TRDV2 and TRDJ1; 10 nucleotides match TRDD3. The V gene's germline CDR1 is GEAIGNYY and CDR2 EKD. The CDR3 covers 15 residues. J gave up 3 bases and V 7 bases, and 10 bases lay outside the gene matches. The CDR3 spells CACDGLGDNSDKLIF. CDR3 nucleotides: TGTGCCTGCGACGGGCTGGGGGATAACTCCGATAAACTCATCTTT.

Notes on this clone: A far larger clone is one nucleotide away, so this likely arose from a read error. Other DNA sequences within the sample encode an identical CDR3. The rearrangement uses TRDV2 and TRDJ3; 7 bases line up with TRDD3. Germline matching of the DNA provided the J gene here, since TCRdb leaves it blank. Germline values: CDR1 GEAIGNYY, CDR2 EKD. This CDR3 has 21 residues. J was trimmed by 0 bases and V by 1 base; bases with no gene match: 14. As DNA, the CDR3 is TGTGCCTGTGACACAAGGGTGTTGGGGGAATCCAGCTCCTGGGACACCCGACAGATGTTTTTC. This sequence encodes CACDTRVLGESSSWDTRQMFF.

This clone turned up a few times. Since a far larger clone is one base different, this is likely a read error. This specimen includes other DNA sequences encoding the same CDR3. The CDR3 protein is CACDTPWDTKGPYTDKLIF. The CDR3 bases are TGTGCCTGTGACACCCCATGGGATACTAAAGGCCCGTATACCGATAAACTCATCTTT. This chain uses TRDV2 with TRDJ1; 7 bases agree with TRDD3. No J gene is reported in TCRdb; it was inferred here by comparing the DNA with germline. Germline CDR1 is GEAIGNYY and CDR2 is EKD. This CDR3 comprises 19 residues. After removal of 0 bases from V and 2 bases from J, the junction contained 17 bases not matched to a gene.

As regards this clone: TCRdb's entry gives the protein of a much larger clone, which mismatches this DNA's translation at residue 13, likely from a read error; the protein reported here is translated from the DNA. The V and J genes are TRDV2 and TRDJ1, with 9 bases fitting TRDD3. TCRdb carries no J gene annotation; the J gene was assigned here by matching the DNA with germline. The CDR3 spans 19 residues. V lost 0 bases to trimming and J lost 2 bases; unmatched junction nucleotides: 15. Germline CDR1 is GEAIGNYY and CDR2 is EKD. The DNA for the CDR3 is TGTGCCTGTGACACCGTTGGGGGATATAGTGTGGGCGTAACCGATAAACTCATCTTT. This sequence encodes CACDTVGGYSVGVTDKLIF.

Comment on this clone: This DNA's translation and the protein TCRdb lists, from a much larger clone, do not match at residue 15, likely due to a read error; the protein shown is translated from the DNA. V and J are TRDV2 and TRDJ1; unclear D gene. TCRdb lists no J gene, so it was determined here by aligning the DNA to germline. Trimming shortened V by 3 bases and J by 3 bases, and 31 bases separated the two germline ends. Germline V gene lookup returns CDR1 GEAIGNYY and CDR2 EKD. This CDR3 has 20 amino acids. DNA for the CDR3: TGTGCCTGTGACCAACGGAGGGCCTTTTCCATCACGGCGTACGCCGATAAACTCATCTTT. This sequence encodes CACDQRRAFSITAYADKLIF.

This clone was seen a handful of times. The protein recorded in TCRdb matches a much larger clone and deviates from this DNA's translation at residue 6, suggesting a read error; the protein here is obtained by translating the DNA. The chain has TRDV1 and TRDJ1; D is possibly TRDD3 (5 bases). The J gene, missing from TCRdb, was assigned here through DNA to germline matching. The CDR3 is made up of 24 amino acids. Looked up from germline, CDR1 is TSWWSYY and CDR2 is QGS. V lost 1 base and J 0 bases, leaving 36 bases between the germline ends. The CDR3 here is CALGEPDFCQPKREDILNTDKLIF. The CDR3 bases are TGTGCTCTTGGGGAACCTGATTTCTGCCAACCTAAACGCGAGGATATATTGAACACCGATAAACTCATCTTT.

This clone was seen only a few times. A far larger clone differs by one base, so this is likely a read error. The same CDR3 arises from other DNA sequences in this sample as well. This chain links TRDV2 with TRDJ1; 9 positions match TRDD3. Since TCRdb gives no J gene, matching the DNA to germline was used here to assign it. This CDR3 has 17 amino acids. The germline V gene has CDR1 GEAIGNYY and CDR2 EKD. CDR3: CACDTLSTGGETDKLIF. For the CDR3, the DNA is TGTGCCTGTGACACTCTGAGTACTGGGGGAGAAACCGACAAACTCATCTTT.